This is a list of T cell receptor beta chains from one sample in a study of shared clonotypes between healthy human individuals. Assay used: immunoSEQ multiplex PCR; TCRdb lists only in-frame clones, some missing. The sample records more than 450,000 clones, 79% being singletons. Sequencing was performed on PBMCs. These receptors all come from a woman aged 40 to 49 in good health. Some clones in this sample may be carry-over from other donors' samples. Both conserved end residues are part of each CDR3. Fields, in order: J gene, V gene, D gene, clone size, CDR3 DNA, CDR3 protein. D genes are given only for firm matches. Clone size is given for some rows only: seen once, a few or many times, or a class if the clone is expanded.

J gene: TRBJ2-2
V gene: TRBV9
D gene: TRBD2
clone size: NA
CDR3 DNA: TGTGCCAGCAGCACCAGCGGGAGCAACACCGGGGAGCTGTTTTTT
CDR3 protein: CASSTSGSNTGELFF

J gene: TRBJ1-5
V gene: TRBV11-2
D gene: NA
clone size: NA
CDR3 DNA: TGTGCCAGCAGCTTAGTCTTGGGGGGGAATAACCAGCCCCAGCATTTT
CDR3 protein: CASSLVLGGNNQPQHF

J gene: TRBJ2-4
V gene: TRBV28
D gene: NA
clone size: NA
CDR3 DNA: TGTGCCAGCAGCCCTTCAGGGAGTTTAGTGAAAAACATTCAGTACTTC
CDR3 protein: CASSPSGSLVKNIQYF

J gene: TRBJ2-1
V gene: TRBV5-1
D gene: NA
clone size: NA
CDR3 DNA: TGCGCCAGCAGCTTGTCGGTGGCAGGACCGGATGAGCAGTTCTTC
CDR3 protein: CASSLSVAGPDEQFF

J gene: TRBJ2-7
V gene: TRBV6-6
D gene: NA
clone size: NA
CDR3 DNA: TGTGCCAGCAGTTTGACCCACAGGGCCTCCTACGAGCAGTACTTC
CDR3 protein: CASSLTHRASYEQYF

J gene: TRBJ2-2
V gene: TRBV19
D gene: TRBD1
clone size: NA
CDR3 DNA: TGTGCCAGTAGTATCGGTAGGACAGGGGGTAACACCGGGGAGCTGTTTTTT
CDR3 protein: CASSIGRTGGNTGELFF

J gene: TRBJ2-3
V gene: TRBV7-3
D gene: NA
clone size: NA
CDR3 DNA: TGTGCCAGCAGCTTAAACGGTGGGGAAGATACGCAGTATTTT
CDR3 protein: CASSLNGGEDTQYF

J gene: TRBJ2-4
V gene: TRBV7-2
D gene: TRBD1
clone size: NA
CDR3 DNA: TGTGCCAGCAGCTTAGATCCAGGGGGAAACATTCAGTACTTC
CDR3 protein: CASSLDPGGNIQYF

J gene: TRBJ2-1
V gene: TRBV27
D gene: NA
clone size: NA
CDR3 DNA: TGTGCCAGCAGCCGACCCTTGGACGAATACAATGAGCAGTTCTTC
CDR3 protein: CASSRPLDEYNEQFF

J gene: TRBJ2-7
V gene: TRBV7-2
D gene: NA
clone size: NA
CDR3 DNA: TGTGCCAGCAGCTCCGGGGCGGGGATAGGGCAGTACTTC
CDR3 protein: CASSSGAGIGQYF

J gene: TRBJ1-1
V gene: TRBV2
D gene: TRBD1
clone size: NA
CDR3 DNA: TGTGCCAGCAGTGCTCTGACAGGGGAGGTTACTGAAGCTTTCTTT
CDR3 protein: CASSALTGEVTEAFF

J gene: TRBJ2-3
V gene: TRBV7-7
D gene: TRBD2
clone size: NA
CDR3 DNA: TGTGCCAGCAGCCAGGGACTAGCGGGAGGAACAGATACGCAGTATTTT
CDR3 protein: CASSQGLAGGTDTQYF

J gene: TRBJ2-7
V gene: TRBV2
D gene: NA
clone size: NA
CDR3 DNA: TGTGCCAGCACCGAAGAGGTGGGGTCCTACGAGCAGTACTTC
CDR3 protein: CASTEEVGSYEQYF

J gene: TRBJ1-2
V gene: TRBV5-4
D gene: NA
clone size: NA
CDR3 DNA: TGTGCCAGCAGCTCCCCCGGGTCCCCTCCCAGCTATGGCTACACCTTC
CDR3 protein: CASSSPGSPPSYGYTF

J gene: TRBJ1-1
V gene: TRBV6-1
D gene: NA
clone size: few
CDR3 DNA: TGTGCCAGCAGTGAAGCTCTTGGGCAGGGCCCCACTGAAGCTTTCTTT
CDR3 protein: CASSEALGQGPTEAFF

J gene: TRBJ1-2
V gene: TRBV12-5
D gene: NA
clone size: many
CDR3 DNA: TGTGCTAGTGGTTTCCAGGGGACCTATGGCTACACCTTC
CDR3 protein: CASGFQGTYGYTF

J gene: TRBJ2-7
V gene: TRBV7-8
D gene: TRBD2
clone size: once
CDR3 DNA: TGTGCCAGCAGCTTCGGCGGGAGTGTTTACGAGCAGTACTTC
CDR3 protein: CASSFGGSVYEQYF

J gene: TRBJ2-3
V gene: TRBV11-2
D gene: TRBD2
clone size: NA
CDR3 DNA: TGTGCCAGCAGCTTAGATGGCGGGAGGGCCTCAGATACGCAGTATTTT
CDR3 protein: CASSLDGGRASDTQYF

J gene: TRBJ2-1
V gene: TRBV28
D gene: TRBD2
clone size: NA
CDR3 DNA: TGTGCCAGCAGTTCAGCTAGCGGTTACAATGAGCAGTTCTTC
CDR3 protein: CASSSASGYNEQFF

J gene: TRBJ2-7
V gene: TRBV4-3
D gene: TRBD1
clone size: few
CDR3 DNA: TGCGCCAGCAGCCTGGGACAGGGGACCTACGAGCAGTACTTC
CDR3 protein: CASSLGQGTYEQYF

J gene: TRBJ2-1
V gene: TRBV14
D gene: TRBD2
clone size: NA
CDR3 DNA: TGTGCCAGCAGCACGGGCGGGAGGGCTCGAAGCTCCTACAATGAGCAGTTCTTC
CDR3 protein: CASSTGGRARSSYNEQFF

J gene: TRBJ1-1
V gene: TRBV29-1
D gene: NA
clone size: NA
CDR3 DNA: TGCAGCGTTAGGCAGAACACTGAAGCTTTCTTT
CDR3 protein: CSVRQNTEAFF

J gene: TRBJ2-7
V gene: TRBV5-6
D gene: TRBD2
clone size: NA
CDR3 DNA: TGTGCCAGCAGCTTTAGCGGGAGTCCCTACGAGCAGTACTTC
CDR3 protein: CASSFSGSPYEQYF

J gene: TRBJ2-3
V gene: TRBV15
D gene: TRBD2
clone size: once
CDR3 DNA: TGTGCCACCAGCAGAGGGGCGGGAGGGGGCACAGATACGCAGTATTTT
CDR3 protein: CATSRGAGGGTDTQYF

J gene: TRBJ1-1
V gene: TRBV5-5
D gene: NA
clone size: NA
CDR3 DNA: TGTGCCACGATTACAGGGTTTTTGGAGACTGAAGCTTTCTTT
CDR3 protein: CATITGFLETEAFF

J gene: TRBJ2-3
V gene: TRBV4-2
D gene: NA
clone size: NA
CDR3 DNA: TGTGCCAGCAGTTTCGACATCTCCACAGATACGCAGTATTTT
CDR3 protein: CASSFDISTDTQYF

J gene: TRBJ2-7
V gene: TRBV21-1
D gene: NA
clone size: NA
CDR3 DNA: TGTGCCAGCACGGGGACGCGGAGCTCCTACGAGCAGTACTTC
CDR3 protein: CASTGTRSSYEQYF

J gene: TRBJ2-5
V gene: TRBV27
D gene: NA
clone size: NA
CDR3 DNA: TGTGCCAGCAGTTCCCCGGGGGAGACCCAGTACTTC
CDR3 protein: CASSSPGETQYF

J gene: TRBJ2-7
V gene: TRBV6-5
D gene: NA
clone size: NA
CDR3 DNA: TGTGCCAGCAGTTACTCCCGGGGGTACGAGCAGTACTTC
CDR3 protein: CASSYSRGYEQYF

J gene: TRBJ2-7
V gene: TRBV7-8
D gene: NA
clone size: once
CDR3 DNA: TGTGCCAGCAGCTTAGTTCTACTAGCCTACGAGCAGTACTTC
CDR3 protein: CASSLVLLAYEQYF

J gene: TRBJ1-1
V gene: TRBV29-1
D gene: NA
clone size: NA
CDR3 DNA: TGCAGCGCTTTACAGGCTAGGGAGGGGAGGGCAACAGGAAACACTGAAGCTTTCTTT
CDR3 protein: CSALQAREGRATGNTEAFF

J gene: TRBJ2-6
V gene: TRBV5-1
D gene: NA
clone size: NA
CDR3 DNA: TGCGCCAGCAGCCCTGGGCTTGTGGGTCGGAGAACTGGGGCCAACGTCCTGACTTTC
CDR3 protein: CASSPGLVGRRTGANVLTF

J gene: TRBJ2-3
V gene: TRBV15
D gene: TRBD2
clone size: NA
CDR3 DNA: TGTGCCACCAGCAGAGCGAGGGGACTAGCGGGAGGGGTCCCCACAGATACGCAGTATTTT
CDR3 protein: CATSRARGLAGGVPTDTQYF

J gene: TRBJ2-2
V gene: TRBV6-6
D gene: NA
clone size: NA
CDR3 DNA: TGTGCCTGCGCGACAGCGAACACCGGGGAGCTGTTTTTT
CDR3 protein: CACATANTGELFF

J gene: TRBJ2-7
V gene: TRBV11-2
D gene: TRBD2
clone size: NA
CDR3 DNA: TGTGCCAGCAGCGGGACTAGCGGGAGTTACGAGCAGTACTTC
CDR3 protein: CASSGTSGSYEQYF

J gene: TRBJ1-4
V gene: TRBV13
D gene: NA
clone size: NA
CDR3 DNA: TGTGCCAGCAGCTTATTGGGATTTAATGAAAAACTGTTTTTT
CDR3 protein: CASSLLGFNEKLFF

J gene: TRBJ1-6
V gene: TRBV7-2
D gene: NA
clone size: NA
CDR3 DNA: TGTGCCTCCAGCTTCACGGGTTCACCCCTCCACTTT
CDR3 protein: CASSFTGSPLHF

J gene: TRBJ1-4
V gene: TRBV20-1
D gene: NA
clone size: NA
CDR3 DNA: TGCAGTGCTAGGGGGGAAAAACTGTTTTTT
CDR3 protein: CSARGEKLFF

J gene: TRBJ2-5
V gene: TRBV28
D gene: TRBD2
clone size: NA
CDR3 DNA: TGTGCCAGCAGCAGGACTAGATCAGAGACCCAGTACTTC
CDR3 protein: CASSRTRSETQYF

J gene: TRBJ2-3
V gene: TRBV10-3
D gene: TRBD1
clone size: NA
CDR3 DNA: TGTGCCATCAGTGAGTCGGACAGGGAGAATACGCAGTATTTT
CDR3 protein: CAISESDRENTQYF

J gene: TRBJ2-1
V gene: TRBV2
D gene: NA
clone size: NA
CDR3 DNA: TGTGCCAGCATGGACGGGACAATTTACAATGAGCAGTTCTTC
CDR3 protein: CASMDGTIYNEQFF